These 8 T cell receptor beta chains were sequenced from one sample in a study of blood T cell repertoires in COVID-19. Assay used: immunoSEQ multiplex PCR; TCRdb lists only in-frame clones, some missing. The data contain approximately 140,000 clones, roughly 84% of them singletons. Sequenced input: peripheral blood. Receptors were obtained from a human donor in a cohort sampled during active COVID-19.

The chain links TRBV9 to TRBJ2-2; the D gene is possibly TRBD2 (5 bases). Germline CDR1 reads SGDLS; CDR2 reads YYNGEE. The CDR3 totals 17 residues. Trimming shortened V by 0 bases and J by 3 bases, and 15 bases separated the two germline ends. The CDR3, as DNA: TGTGCCAGCAGCGTAGGTCAGCGGCTTTGGGACACCGGGGAGCTGTTTTTT. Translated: CASSVGQRLWDTGELFF.

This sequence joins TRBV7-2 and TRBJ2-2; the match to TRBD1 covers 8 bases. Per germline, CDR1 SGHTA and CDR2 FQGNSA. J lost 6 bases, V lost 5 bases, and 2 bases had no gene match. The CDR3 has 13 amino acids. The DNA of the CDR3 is TGTGCCAGCAGCCAACAGGGGGCCGGGGAGCTGTTTTTT. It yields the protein CASSQQGAGELFF.

CDR3 residues: CASSPGLNQPQHF. The CDR3 DNA reads as TGTGCCAGTAGCCCGGGACTCAATCAGCCCCAGCATTTT. J is TRBJ1-5 and V is TRBV19, with D perhaps matching TRBD1 (5 bases). V lost 6 bases and J lost 3, with 9 bases in between. The CDR3 sequence is 13 residues long. The germline CDR1 and CDR2 sequences are LNHDA and SQIVND (reference sequence).

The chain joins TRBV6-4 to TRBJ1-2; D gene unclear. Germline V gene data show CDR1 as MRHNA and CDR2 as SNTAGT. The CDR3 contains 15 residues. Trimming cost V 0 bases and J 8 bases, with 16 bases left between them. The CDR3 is CASSDSSPVLRGYTF. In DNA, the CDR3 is TGTGCCAGCAGTGACTCATCACCCGTTCTGCGCGGCTACACCTTC.

CDR3 nucleotides: TGCGCCAGCAGCCAAGACACGAGATTGGAGCAGTTCTTC. Amino acids: CASSQDTRLEQFF. The chain carries TRBV4-1 and TRBJ2-1, with no clear D. The CDR3 covers 13 residues. V was trimmed by 0 bases and J by 10 bases, leaving 10 bases between them. The germline gives CDR1 MGHRA, CDR2 YSYEKL.

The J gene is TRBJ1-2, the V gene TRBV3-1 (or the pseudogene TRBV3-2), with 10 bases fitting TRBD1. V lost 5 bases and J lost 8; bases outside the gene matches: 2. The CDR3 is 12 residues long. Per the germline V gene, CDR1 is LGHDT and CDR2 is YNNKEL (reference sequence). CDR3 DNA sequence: TGTGCCAGCAGCTGGACAGGGGGAGGCTACACCTTC. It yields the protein CASSWTGGGYTF.

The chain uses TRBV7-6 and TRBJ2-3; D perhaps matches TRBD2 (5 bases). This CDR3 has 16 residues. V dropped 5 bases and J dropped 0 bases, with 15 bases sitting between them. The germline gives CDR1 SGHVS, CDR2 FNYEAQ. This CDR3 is CASSLGNTGSTDTQYF. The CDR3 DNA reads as TGTGCCAGCAGCCTCGGGAACACCGGTAGCACAGATACGCAGTATTTT. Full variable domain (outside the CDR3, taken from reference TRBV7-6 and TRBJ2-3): GAGVSQSPRYKVTKRGQDVALRCDPISGHVSLYWYRQALGQGPEFLTYFNYEAQQDKSGLPNDRFSAERPEGSISTLTIQRTEQRDSAMYRCASSLGNTGSTDTQYFGPGTRLTVL.

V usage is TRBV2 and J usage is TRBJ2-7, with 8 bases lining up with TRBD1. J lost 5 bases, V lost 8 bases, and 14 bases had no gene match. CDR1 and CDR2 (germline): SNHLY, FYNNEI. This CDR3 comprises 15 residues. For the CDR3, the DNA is TGTGCCAGCGCAGCTGACAGGGGATTCTTCGACGAGCAGTACTTC. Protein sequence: CASAADRGFFDEQYF. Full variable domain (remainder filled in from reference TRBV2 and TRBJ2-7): EPEVTQTPSHQVTQMGQEVILRCVPISNHLYFYWYRQILGQKVEFLVSFYNNEISEKSEIFDDQFSVERPDGSNFTLKIRSTKLEDSAMYFCASAADRGFFDEQYFGPGTRLTVT.